The text below deals with one TCR beta chain. This specimen comes from a study of blood T cell repertoires in COVID-19. Profiling relied on immunoSEQ multiplex PCR, and the TCRdb table lists in-frame clones only, not all of them. Among 250,000 to 350,000 clones, roughly 89% were seen once, and the ten largest hold approximately 6%. V lost 1 base and J 8 bases, leaving 17 bases between the germline ends. The CDR3 contains 16 residues. Per germline, CDR1 LGHNA and CDR2 YSLEER. This sequence originates from a woman aged 40 to 49 who had recovered from COVID-19. The sample consisted of PBMCs or T cells enriched from blood (not recorded which). The chain has TRBV4-3 and TRBJ1-4; D is perhaps TRBD1 (5 bases). CDR3 sequence reads: CASSQVSAGSTEKLFF. Here the CDR3 DNA reads TGCGCCAGCAGCCAAGTGTCCGCAGGGTCAACAGAAAAACTGTTTTTT.